Presented here are 13 T cell receptor beta chains from one specimen sequenced in a study of immune characterization of retroperitoneal liposarcoma. TCRdb passed the PCR reads through MiXCR, listing each CDR3 protein once. The table records about 12,000 distinct CDR3 sequences, less than 55% of them present only once. Sequenced sample: tumor tissue. The receptors originated from a female donor with retroperitoneal liposarcoma.

The V call is TRBV6-1, the J call TRBJ2-1, with TRBD2 identical over 10 bases. Per the germline V gene, CDR1 is MNHNS and CDR2 is SASEGT. With V trimmed by 2 bases and J by 10 bases, 11 bases remained unmatched. CDR3 length equals 16 residues. The CDR3 reads CASSEQLAGSSGEQFF. CDR3 nucleotide sequence: TGTGCCAGCAGTGAACAACTAGCGGGATCTTCGGGAGAGCAGTTCTTC.

In its sample, this clonotype is medium-sized. The chain combines TRBV6-1 with TRBJ2-7, with a tentative D call TRBD2 (5 bases). The CDR3 runs 14 residues. CDR1 MNHNS and CDR2 SASEGT come from the germline V gene. The V gene lost 6 bases and the J gene lost 0 bases, with 12 bases spanning the gap. CDR3 loop: CASSDRGSSYEQYF. In DNA, the CDR3 is TGTGCCAGCAGCGACCGGGGAAGCTCCTACGAGCAGTACTTC.

This rearrangement joins TRBV6-1 to TRBJ2-1; TRBD1 matches 8 bases. This CDR3 comprises 14 residues. Germline V gene data show CDR1 as MNHNS and CDR2 as SASEGT. V lost 7 bases and J lost 5; bases outside the gene matches: 7. The CDR3 protein is CASTRGQVNNEQFF. In DNA form, the CDR3 reads TGTGCCAGCACCCGGGGACAGGTAAACAATGAGCAGTTCTTC.

This clonotype was observed a handful of times. The chain recombines TRBV6-6 with TRBJ2-2; D is undetermined. The CDR3 is 15 amino acids. Germline assignment: CDR1 MNHNY and CDR2 SVGAGI (reference sequence). V was trimmed by 5 bases and J by 7 bases, leaving 17 bases between them. The CDR3 region has the DNA TGTGCCAGCAGTCTTCGCCAAAAAGGTGGCGGGGAGCTGTTTTTT. Protein sequence: CASSLRQKGGGELFF.

A remark on this clonotype: Sequence at one end of the junction differs from germline and may be a read error. The genes are TRBV7-6 and TRBJ2-2; D gene unclear. This CDR3 is built from 13 residues. The germline gives CDR1 SGHVS, CDR2 FNYEAQ. The CDR3 DNA follows: TGTGCTAGCAGCTTAGTAACTCCCGGGGAGCTGTTTTTT. It is translated as CASSLVTPGELFF.

The rearrangement uses TRBV6-6 and TRBJ2-6, with 8 bases lining up with TRBD2. The germline gives CDR1 MNHNY, CDR2 SVGAGI (reference sequence). Trimming at V came to 2 bases and at J to 2 bases, leaving 14 bases not matched to a gene. The CDR3 is 20 amino acids. CDR3 region: CASSYDAQRGKVAGANVLTF. The CDR3 DNA reads TGTGCCAGCAGTTACGATGCACAGCGGGGGAAGGTAGCTGGGGCCAACGTCCTGACTTTC.

Here the CDR3 DNA reads TGTGCCAGCAGTCAGAGGACTAGCGTGACAGATACGCAGTATTTT. It translates to CASSQRTSVTDTQYF. The chain links TRBV6-5 to TRBJ2-3, with TRBD2 identical over 9 bases. The trim removed 5 bases at V and 3 bases at J, leaving 6 bases unmatched. The CDR3 length is 15 residues. Germline V gene data show CDR1 as MNHEY and CDR2 as SVGAGI.

By its share, this clonotype is medium-sized. V and J are TRBV7-2 and TRBJ2-3; D call uncertain. This CDR3 has 11 residues. Germline CDR1 SGHTA, CDR2 FQGNSA. Between the trimmed V and J ends, which lost 5 bases and 2 bases, there was a span of 2 bases. The CDR3 here is CASSNTDTQYF. CDR3 DNA: TGTGCCAGCAGCAACACAGATACGCAGTATTTT.

This chain uses TRBV6-1 with TRBJ1-5, with TRBD1 as a possible D gene (5 bases). Trimming stripped 2 bases from V and 5 bases from J, with 16 bases between. From germline, CDR1 is MNHNS and CDR2 SASEGT. The CDR3 loop spans 16 amino acids. This CDR3 reads CASSESVRAMDQPQHF. CDR3 in DNA: TGTGCCAGCAGTGAATCTGTCAGGGCTATGGATCAGCCCCAGCATTTT.

Many counts were recorded for this clonotype. The chain joins TRBV6-1 to TRBJ2-3, with D possibly TRBD1 on 5 matching bases. The ends were cut back, 5 bases at V and 4 bases at J, with 10 bases in the middle. This CDR3 is built from 13 residues. Germline assignment: CDR1 MNHNS and CDR2 SASEGT. In DNA, the CDR3 is TGTGCCAGCAGTATCCGACAGTCAGATACGCAGTATTTT. This gives the protein CASSIRQSDTQYF.

J is TRBJ2-2 and V is TRBV7-6, with 13 bases lining up with TRBD2. CDR3 length: 19 residues. V lost 1 base and J lost 6; bases outside the gene matches: 11. The germline V gene encodes CDR1 SGHVS and CDR2 FNYEAQ. The CDR3 DNA reads as TGTGCCAGCAGCTTAGGGACTAGCGGGAGCTCTTTGGGCCCCGGGGAGCTGTTTTTT. Protein sequence: CASSLGTSGSSLGPGELFF. Filled out from reference TRBV7-6 and TRBJ2-2, the complete variable domain reads GAGVSQSPRYKVTKRGQDVALRCDPISGHVSLYWYRQALGQGPEFLTYFNYEAQQDKSGLPNDRFSAERPEGSISTLTIQRTEQRDSAMYRCASSLGTSGSSLGPGELFFGEGSRLTVL.

Comments on this clonotype: Because it lacks the conserved phenylalanine or tryptophan at the end, this CDR3 is likely a read error. The chain has TRBV7-2 and TRBJ2-5; no clear D. Germline CDR1 reads SGHTA; CDR2 reads FQGNSA. This CDR3 comprises 15 residues. Trimming removed 5 bases from V and 1 base from J, with 14 bases in between. For the CDR3, the DNA is TGTGCCAGCAGCCATGCCGCGGCAGTCCAAGAGACCCAGTACCAC. Its translation is CASSHAAAVQETQYH.

This clonotype was recorded many times. This sequence joins TRBV12-3 or TRBV12-4 and TRBJ2-3; 7 bases agree with TRBD1. Judging by the DNA end, TRBJ2-7 fits better; the J call may be wrong. There are 14 residues in the CDR3. DNA of the CDR3: TGTGCCAGCAGTTTAAGGGACAGTAGCCCCGAGCAGTACTTC. Translating gives CASSLRDSSPEQYF.